Listed below are T cell receptor beta chains from one sample, sequenced in a study of blood T cell repertoires in COVID-19. The method was immunoSEQ multiplex PCR; TCRdb's version includes in-frame clones alone and lacks a portion of them. The top ten hold approximately 2% of the sample, which has about 260,000 clones, around nine tenths seen once. The sample comprised peripheral blood. Source of these receptors: a man aged 25 to 40 with active or convalescent COVID-19. Each CDR3 is given with its conserved first and last residue. The D gene is left open where the match is weak. The size of a clone is reported for some rows only, either as once, few or many, or as a class for expanded clones.

size	D	length	V	J	DNA	CDR3
.	.	14	TRBV15	TRBJ1-4	TGTGCCACCAGCAGCCACAGGGTGCGGGAAAAACTGTTTTTT	CATSSHRVREKLFF
.	TRBD1	13	TRBV6-2/TRBV6-3	TRBJ1-6	TGTGCCAGCAGCAGGGGGAACAATTCACCCCTCCACTTT	CASSRGNNSPLHF
.	TRBD2	15	TRBV4-1	TRBJ2-3	TGCGCCAGCAGCCAAGGGGGGGGAAGCACAGATACGCAGTATTTT	CASSQGGGSTDTQYF
.	.	14	TRBV9	TRBJ1-1	TGTGCCAGCAGCGTAGTAGGGCAGGGAACTGAAGCTTTCTTT	CASSVVGQGTEAFF
.	.	16	TRBV6-6	TRBJ2-4	TGTGCCAGCAGTTGGATGGCGGGGCAGGGAAAAAACATTCAGTACTTC	CASSWMAGQGKNIQYF
.	.	13	TRBV2	TRBJ2-7	TGTGCCAGCGGGGACATTACCCCTCAAGAGCAGTACTTC	CASGDITPQEQYF
.	TRBD1	14	TRBV3-1/TRBV3-2	TRBJ1-4	TGTGCCAGCAGGACAGGGGCAACTAATGAAAAACTGTTTTTT	CASRTGATNEKLFF
.	TRBD1	15	TRBV5-4	TRBJ2-2	TGTGCCAGCAGCTGGGACAGTAGAGGAACCGGGGAGCTGTTTTTT	CASSWDSRGTGELFF
.	.	15	TRBV5-8	TRBJ2-1	TGTGCCAGCAGCGAAAAGGGGCCGTCCTACAATGAGCAGTTCTTC	CASSEKGPSYNEQFF
.	TRBD1	15	TRBV5-6	TRBJ1-3	TGTGCCAGCAGCTCGACAGGGGGCGAAGGAAACACCATATATTTT	CASSSTGGEGNTIYF
.	TRBD1	15	TRBV4-3	TRBJ1-2	TGCGCCAGCAGCCAAGAACAACAGGGGCTCTATGGCTACACCTTC	CASSQEQQGLYGYTF
.	TRBD2	17	TRBV4-2	TRBJ2-5	TGTGCCAGCAGCCAAGATCAGCAAGCGGGGGCCCAAGAGACCCAGTACTTC	CASSQDQQAGAQETQYF
.	.	15	TRBV5-4	TRBJ2-2	TGTGCCAGCAGCGCCAGGTTCGCGAACACCGGGGAGCTGTTTTTT	CASSARFANTGELFF
once	TRBD1	18	TRBV7-9	TRBJ1-1	TGTGCCAGCAGCCCGAGGGGTTCGACAGGGGGCCTAGGCACTGAAGCTTTCTTT	CASSPRGSTGGLGTEAFF
.	TRBD1	14	TRBV14	TRBJ2-3	TGTGCCAGCAGCCCCTGGACAGGGACAGATACGCAGTATTTT	CASSPWTGTDTQYF
few	TRBD2	14	TRBV18	TRBJ2-3	TGTGCCAGCTCACCGCGGGGGGGCCCAGATACGCAGTATTTT	CASSPRGGPDTQYF
.	.	14	TRBV7-6	TRBJ2-1	TGTGCCAGCAGCCCCGCCGGCTCCTACAATGAGCAGTTCTTC	CASSPAGSYNEQFF
.	.	24	TRBV21-1	TRBJ2-4	TGTGCCAGCAGATCGGGGTTCTCGGGGGTTTTTCCCATCGGCCACAAGTTAGCCAAAAACATTCAGTACTTC	CASRSGFSGVFPIGHKLAKNIQYF
.	.	15	TRBV6-6	TRBJ1-3	TGTGCCAGCAGTCGCGGGTCCGAGGCTGGAAACACCATATATTTT	CASSRGSEAGNTIYF
.	.	13	TRBV6-5	TRBJ2-7	TGTGCCAGCAGCCGTGGAGCGGCTAGAGAGCAGTACTTC	CASSRGAAREQYF
.	.	12	TRBV5-6	TRBJ2-7	TGTGCCAGCAGCTCGAGTTCCTACGAGCAGTACTTC	CASSSSSYEQYF
once	TRBD2	13	TRBV4-3	TRBJ2-7	TGCGCCAGCAGCCTGCCGGGGGGCTACGAGCAGTACTTC	CASSLPGGYEQYF